A single TCR beta chain is shown here with its context. Its target is unknown. The junction does not match germline at one end; this may be a read error. The germline gives CDR1 SSHAT, CDR2 FNYEAQ (reference sequence). CDR3 length: 13 residues. This entry comes from a study of graft-versus-host responses after intestinal transplantation. Sequencing used immunoSEQ multiplex PCR; TCRdb keeps in-frame clones, though not all of them. The sample holds about 120,000 clones, approximately 96% seen once. The receptor's source is a human donor who received an intestinal transplant. The specimen was unstimulated CD8+ T cells sorted from spleen or lymph node cells, collected before intestinal transplant. This rearrangement joins TRBV7-7 to TRBJ2-5; no clear D. The CDR3 here is CASSLENGETQYF. The DNA of the CDR3 is TGTGCTAGCAGCTTAGAGAACGGAGAGACCCAGTACTTC.